A single sample gave rise to the 21 T cell receptor beta chains below, sequenced in a study of T cell clones after liver transplantation. Profiling relied on immunoSEQ multiplex PCR, and the TCRdb table lists in-frame clones only, not all of them. Of about 7,900 clones in the sample, 80% are singletons; the top ten hold approximately 40%. Material: CD8+ T cells from blood, obtained before liver transplant. The receptors were gathered from a human donor who received a liver transplant.

This chain joins TRBV6-5 and TRBJ1-5; D perhaps matches TRBD1 (5 bases). The CDR3 consists of 11 residues. V lost 10 bases and J 6 bases, leaving 10 bases between the germline ends. Germline assignment: CDR1 MNHEY and CDR2 SVGAGI. The CDR3 protein is CATGYFQPQHF. In DNA form, the CDR3 reads TGTGCCACAGGGTATTTTCAGCCCCAGCATTTT.

This chain links TRBV28 with TRBJ2-5; D is undetermined. The J call may be in error: the DNA end matches TRBJ2-7 better. CDR1 is MDHEN, CDR2 SYDVKM, per germline. This CDR3 comprises 13 residues. CDR3 protein: CASSLRGSYEQYF. Here the CDR3 DNA reads TGTGCCAGCAGTTTACGAGGCTCCTACGAGCAGTACTTC.

The DNA of the CDR3 is TGTGCCAGCAGCCCCGGCGGCTACGAGCAGTACTTC. It encodes CASSPGGYEQYF. This chain connects TRBV7-2 to TRBJ2-7; D remains ambiguous. The germline gives CDR1 SGHTA, CDR2 FQGNSA. The CDR3 loop spans 12 amino acids. V dropped 5 bases and J dropped 3 bases, with 8 bases sitting between them.

This chain links TRBV27 with TRBJ1-4; D ambiguous. CDR3 length: 15 amino acids. Trimming removed 6 bases from V and 9 bases from J, with 20 bases in between. Germline V gene lookup returns CDR1 MNHEY and CDR2 SMNVEV (reference sequence). The CDR3 reads CASSPSVGTRKKLFF. DNA for the CDR3: TGTGCCAGCAGCCCTTCTGTGGGTACCAGGAAAAAACTGTTTTTT.

The chain links TRBV27 to TRBJ2-2, with D possibly matching TRBD1 (5 bases). The germline V and J ends were trimmed by 6 bases and 5 bases, with 13 bases remaining between them. The CDR3 has 14 residues. Germline V lookup: CDR1 MNHEY, CDR2 SMNVEV (reference sequence). CDR3 nucleotide sequence: TGTGCCAGCAGACCGACTCAGGGTACCGGGGAGCTGTTTTTT. The encoded protein is CASRPTQGTGELFF.

The chain has TRBV6-5 and TRBJ2-1; perhaps TRBD2 as D (6 bases). Between the trimmed V and J ends, which lost 0 bases and 7 bases, there was a span of 7 bases. The CDR3 runs to 13 residues. In germline, CDR1 is MNHEY, CDR2 SVGAGI. The DNA for the CDR3 is TGTGCCAGCAGTTACTCTAGCGGAAATGAGCAGTTCTTC. This translates into CASSYSSGNEQFF.

A single count supports this clone. This chain connects TRBV9 to TRBJ2-4, with 9 bases aligning to TRBD1. Germline V lookup: CDR1 SGDLS, CDR2 YYNGEE. CDR3 size: 14 residues. With 4 bases clipped from V and 7 bases from J, the junction kept 6 bases outside the gene matches. The CDR3 sequence: CASSPGQGWNIQYF. DNA for the CDR3: TGTGCCAGCAGCCCAGGACAGGGGTGGAACATTCAGTACTTC.

V and J are TRBV12-1 and TRBJ2-7; the table gives TRBD2 as D, unverified against the DNA. TRBV12-1 is annotated as a pseudogene. The CDR3 has 15 amino acids. CDR3 DNA: TGTGCCACCATTGCACAGCGGGGGCTAGCCTACGAGCAGTACTTC. It translates to CATIAQRGLAYEQYF.

There are a few counts of this clone. The V and J genes are TRBV2 and TRBJ1-2, with 12 positions matching TRBD1. Trimming cost V 7 bases and J 4 bases; bases outside gene matches: 4. The CDR3 length is 14 residues. Germline CDR1 is SNHLY and CDR2 is FYNNEI. Written as DNA, the CDR3 is TGTGCCAGCATTGGGACAGGGGGCATCTATGGCTACACCTTC. It encodes CASIGTGGIYGYTF.

The chain couples TRBV9 to TRBJ2-3; no clear D gene. The germline V gene has CDR1 SGDLS and CDR2 YYNGEE. Trimming cost V 0 bases and J 2 bases, with 13 bases left between them. CDR3 size: 16 residues. The CDR3 sequence is CASSVEQPPLTDTQYF. DNA for the CDR3: TGTGCCAGCAGCGTAGAACAGCCTCCACTCACAGATACGCAGTATTTT.

The V and J genes are TRBV6-5 and TRBJ2-3; D may be TRBD1 (7 bases). Germline values: CDR1 MNHEY, CDR2 SVGAGI. V was cut by 9 bases and J by 10 bases, with 14 bases left in between. This CDR3 contains 11 residues. CDR3 in DNA: TGTGCCAGTTCCAGGGGGGAGGCGCAGTATTTT. Translated, it gives CASSRGEAQYF.

The chain couples TRBV7-9 to TRBJ1-2; 9 bases are a match to TRBD1. The CDR3 contains 12 residues. The V gene end was trimmed by 5 bases and the J gene end by 9 bases; junction bases not matched to a gene: 4. Germline CDR1 reads SEHNR; CDR2 reads FQNEAQ (reference sequence). The DNA of the CDR3 is TGTGCCAGCAGCCCAGGGACAGGGCGCTACACCTTC. It is translated as CASSPGTGRYTF.

This clone was observed a single time. The chain combines TRBV10-2 with TRBJ2-2; TRBD1 is a possible D gene (5 bases). Germline V CDR1 and CDR2: WSHSY, SAAADI. Trimming took 6 bases from V and 6 from J, leaving 20 bases between them. The CDR3 totals 16 residues. DNA for the CDR3: TGCGCCAGCAGGGCAGGGTTTAGTGTACGGGCCGGGGAGCTGTTTTTT. Its protein product is CASRAGFSVRAGELFF.

This chain links TRBV27 with TRBJ2-1; TRBD2 might be the D (5 bases). Germline V gene lookup returns CDR1 MNHEY and CDR2 SMNVEV (reference sequence). The CDR3 covers 17 residues. With 2 bases removed from V and 0 bases from J, the gap between germline ends came to 14 bases. Here the CDR3 DNA reads TGTGCCAGCAGTTTAAGCTATGAGGGAAGCTCCTACAATGAGCAGTTCTTC. It yields the protein CASSLSYEGSSYNEQFF.

This clone appeared a few times. The chain employs TRBV19 and TRBJ2-1; TRBD2 matches at 12 bases. Germline lookup yields CDR1 LNHDA and CDR2 SQIVND (reference sequence). Trimming removed 3 bases from V and 2 bases from J; junction bases left unmatched: 8. This CDR3 contains 18 residues. This CDR3 is CASSIDLTSGGTYNEQFF. DNA for the CDR3: TGTGCCAGTAGTATCGACCTGACTAGCGGGGGCACCTACAATGAGCAGTTCTTC.

The rearrangement uses TRBV2 and TRBJ1-1; 7 bases are shared with TRBD1. The V gene's germline CDR1 is SNHLY and CDR2 FYNNEI. V trimming: 4 bases; J trimming: 2 bases; junction bases outside the gene matches: 10. The CDR3 runs to 16 residues. Here the CDR3 DNA reads TGTGCCAGCAGTGTCGAGACAGGGAGAATAAACACTGAAGCTTTCTTT. Translating it yields CASSVETGRINTEAFF.

The genes are TRBV27 and TRBJ1-1, with D possibly being TRBD1 (6 bases). V was cut by 5 bases and J by 4 bases, with 23 bases left in between. CDR1 and CDR2 (germline): MNHEY, SMNVEV (reference sequence). The CDR3 sequence is 17 residues long. In DNA form, the CDR3 reads TGTGCCAGCAGTCCCCACAGGGAGTGGCAGGGGAGCACTGAAGCTTTCTTT. Its protein is CASSPHREWQGSTEAFF.

V gene TRBV28 combines with J gene TRBJ2-2; 8 bases match TRBD1. The CDR3 consists of 15 residues. Germline V gene data show CDR1 as MDHEN and CDR2 as SYDVKM. V lost 7 bases to trimming and J lost 2 bases; unmatched junction nucleotides: 6. CDR3 coding DNA: TGTGCCAGCACCCTACAGGGGGTAAACACCGGGGAGCTGTTTTTT. It encodes CASTLQGVNTGELFF.

This chain joins TRBV14 and TRBJ1-1; no definite D call. From germline, CDR1 is SGHDN and CDR2 FVKESK. There are 14 residues in the CDR3. V was shortened by 2 bases and J by 4 bases, with 11 bases between the two germline ends. The CDR3 sequence: CASSQRMALTEAFF. The CDR3 coding sequence is TGTGCCAGCAGCCAACGAATGGCCCTCACTGAAGCTTTCTTT.

This clone occurred a few times. The chain is built from TRBV6-1 and TRBJ2-7; 7 bases line up with TRBD1. The junction had 1 base not matched to a gene; V was cut back by 0 bases and J by 5 bases. There are 13 residues in the CDR3. In germline, CDR1 is MNHNS, CDR2 SASEGT. The CDR3: CASSEADRNEQYF. CDR3 DNA: TGTGCCAGCAGTGAAGCGGACAGGAACGAGCAGTACTTC.

The chain recombines TRBV4-1 with TRBJ2-7, with TRBD1 matching 10 bases. The CDR3 is 17 residues long. Germline trimming cut 0 bases from V and 3 bases from J; bases unmatched to any gene: 8. CDR1 is MGHRA and CDR2 is YSYEKL in the germline V gene. The CDR3: CASSQDIQDRGIYEQYF. CDR3 DNA: TGCGCCAGCAGCCAAGATATACAGGACAGGGGGATCTACGAGCAGTACTTC.